In this sample, the clone carrying this TCR beta chain turned up once. These data belong to a study of cytomegalovirus exposure and HLA in healthy donors. About the study: Membership in the Caucasian-associated ancestry cluster was found for around 85% of approximately 400 genotyped donors.

Germline V CDR1 and CDR2: DFQATT, SNEGSKA (reference sequence). Trimming shortened V by 7 bases and J by 10 bases, and 16 bases separated the two germline ends. This CDR3 has 11 residues. 60 Vbeta and 13 Jbeta primers were used in PCR. The assay was immunoSEQ multiplex PCR, and TCRdb's table has in-frame clones only and misses some. The sample shows roughly 100,000 clones, around 77% of them seen only once. The chain carries TRBV20-1 and TRBJ1-1; D unresolved. Specimen: PBMCs. The clonotype comes from a male donor in good health and CMV-seropositive. CDR3 nucleotides: TGCAGTGTCCTCGGAACAAGAGGAGCTTTCTTT. It specifies CSVLGTRGAFF.